One and the same sample provided the 13 T cell receptor beta chains below, sequenced in a study of cytomegalovirus exposure and HLA in healthy donors. Profiling relied on immunoSEQ multiplex PCR, and the TCRdb table lists in-frame clones only, not all of them. The sample has about 240,000 clones; more than 75% are singletons. Sequenced input: PBMCs. Receptors were obtained from a woman under 40 in good health and CMV-seropositive.

This rearrangement joins TRBV10-1 to TRBJ2-1; D possibly corresponds to TRBD1 (5 bases). The CDR3 loop spans 16 amino acids. V was shortened by 9 bases and J by 2 bases, with 20 bases between the two germline ends. Per germline, CDR1 WNHNN and CDR2 SYGVQD (reference sequence). CDR3 region: CARRAPGHFAYNEQFF. DNA for the CDR3: TGCGCCAGGAGAGCCCCCGGACACTTCGCCTACAATGAGCAGTTCTTC.

This CDR3 is CASSLPDSSYNEQFF. The CDR3 DNA follows: TGCGCCAGCAGCTTACCGGACTCCTCCTACAATGAGCAGTTCTTC. This rearrangement joins TRBV5-1 to TRBJ2-1, with D maybe TRBD2 (5 bases). Germline V lookup: CDR1 SGHRS, CDR2 YFSETQ. This CDR3 comprises 15 residues. V dropped 2 bases and J dropped 0 bases, with 9 bases sitting between them.

This clone is a singleton in its sample. V and J are TRBV7-9 and TRBJ2-7, with D possibly matching TRBD1 (6 bases). Trimming removed 5 bases at V and 2 bases at J, with 22 bases between. CDR3 size: 17 residues. The germline CDR1 and CDR2 sequences are SEHNR and FQNEAQ (reference sequence). CDR3 region: CASSPGRVDRDTYEQYF. The CDR3 nucleotides are TGTGCCAGCAGCCCGGGCAGGGTAGACCGGGACACCTACGAGCAGTACTTC.

This clone was seen only once. The chain carries TRBV5-1 and TRBJ2-1, with 8 bases fitting TRBD1. Unmatched junction bases numbered 8, after V lost 3 bases and J lost 6 bases. The CDR3 is made up of 15 amino acids. The germline V gene encodes CDR1 SGHRS and CDR2 YFSETQ. In DNA form, the CDR3 reads TGCGCCAGCAGCTCCGCCGGGACAGGTATCAATGAGCAGTTCTTC. As protein: CASSSAGTGINEQFF.

This clone was recorded once. The chain links TRBV11-1 to TRBJ2-3; 7 nucleotides match TRBD2. The CDR3 is made up of 15 amino acids. Trimming at V came to 5 bases and at J to 2 bases, leaving 7 bases not matched to a gene. Germline loops: CDR1 SGHAT, CDR2 FQDESV (reference sequence). The CDR3 DNA follows: TGTGCCAGCAGCGATACGGGGAGGGTCACAGATACGCAGTATTTT. Its translation: CASSDTGRVTDTQYF.

The rearrangement uses TRBV27 and TRBJ2-7; D gene unclear. CDR1 and CDR2 (germline): MNHEY, SMNVEV (reference sequence). The CDR3 spans 13 residues. V lost 5 bases to trimming and J lost 3 bases, with 11 bases between them. CDR3 DNA sequence: TGTGCCAGCAGTCCGTACGGTTTCTACGAGCAGTACTTC. This sequence encodes CASSPYGFYEQYF.

The genes are TRBV21-1 and TRBJ2-1; the table calls TRBD1, which could not be checked here. TRBV21-1 corresponds to a pseudogene. This CDR3 contains 20 residues. CDR3 coding DNA: TGTGCCAGCAGCAAATTTCCAGGGCAGGGCGTCTTCTCGGGTTACAATGAGCAGTTCTTC. Protein sequence: CASSKFPGQGVFSGYNEQFF.

The rearrangement links TRBV18 to TRBJ2-1; D is possibly TRBD2 (5 bases). V gave up 5 bases and J gave up 7 bases, with 12 bases separating them. The germline CDR1 and CDR2 sequences are KGHSH and LQKENI. The CDR3 contains 13 residues. CDR3 nucleotide sequence: TGTGCCAGCTCAGTAAGGACTTTTAATGAGCAGTTCTTC. Translated: CASSVRTFNEQFF.

As DNA, the CDR3 is TGTGCCTGGAACTTACCGGGACTAGCGGGAACCTCCTACAATGAGCAGTTCTTC. This codes for CAWNLPGLAGTSYNEQFF. V usage is TRBV30 and J usage is TRBJ2-1; 13 bases are a match to TRBD2. CDR3 length: 18 amino acids. V dropped 4 bases and J dropped 0; count of bases not matched to a gene: 9. Germline CDR1 and CDR2: GTSNPN and SVGIG (reference sequence). Supplemented by reference TRBV30 and TRBJ2-1, the full variable domain reads SQTIHQWPATLVQPVGSPLSLECTVEGTSNPNLYWYRQAAGRGLQLLFYSVGIGQISSEVPQNLSASRPQDRQFILSSKKLLLSDSGFYLCAWNLPGLAGTSYNEQFFGPGTRLTVL.

The V gene is TRBV28, the J gene TRBJ1-1; D remains unclear. V was clipped by 3 bases and J by 4 bases, with 12 bases between them. The CDR3 covers 14 residues. Germline V lookup: CDR1 MDHEN, CDR2 SYDVKM. Here the CDR3 reads CASSLGSRGTEAFF. CDR3 bases: TGTGCCAGCAGTTTGGGTTCCCGGGGCACTGAAGCTTTCTTT.

This clone appeared once. The chain links TRBV2 to TRBJ1-5, with D possibly TRBD1 on 5 matching bases. Germline V gives CDR1 SNHLY, CDR2 FYNNEI. The CDR3 is 20 residues long. Deletions cut 5 bases from V and 2 bases from J, with 28 bases between. The CDR3 is CASSTQDGDFLGGGNQPQHF. CDR3 nucleotides: TGTGCCAGCAGTACCCAAGATGGGGACTTTCTGGGAGGTGGCAATCAGCCCCAGCATTTT.

V usage is TRBV9 and J usage is TRBJ1-5, with a weak D call TRBD1 (5 bases). V gave up 0 bases and J gave up 7 bases, with 17 bases separating them. CDR3 length: 16 amino acids. In germline, CDR1 is SGDLS, CDR2 YYNGEE. In DNA form, the CDR3 reads TGTGCCAGCAGCGTAGCGGCCGACCCAGGGATCCAGCCCCAGCATTTT. It specifies CASSVAADPGIQPQHF.

This clone was found once. The chain is built from TRBV5-1 and TRBJ2-7, with unresolved D. The germline V gene has CDR1 SGHRS and CDR2 YFSETQ. Trimming removed 4 bases at V and 6 bases at J, with 23 bases between. The CDR3 length is 16 residues. CDR3 sequence (DNA): TGCGCCAGCAGCACCAGAGACTCCCGCCGAATGGGCGAGCAGTACTTC. This codes for CASSTRDSRRMGEQYF. The variable domain in full, with the rest retrieved from reference TRBV5-1 and TRBJ2-7, is KAGVTQTPRYLIKTRGQQVTLSCSPISGHRSVSWYQQTPGQGLQFLFEYFSETQRNKGNFPGRFSGRQFSNSRSEMNVSTLELGDSALYLCASSTRDSRRMGEQYFGPGTRLTVT.